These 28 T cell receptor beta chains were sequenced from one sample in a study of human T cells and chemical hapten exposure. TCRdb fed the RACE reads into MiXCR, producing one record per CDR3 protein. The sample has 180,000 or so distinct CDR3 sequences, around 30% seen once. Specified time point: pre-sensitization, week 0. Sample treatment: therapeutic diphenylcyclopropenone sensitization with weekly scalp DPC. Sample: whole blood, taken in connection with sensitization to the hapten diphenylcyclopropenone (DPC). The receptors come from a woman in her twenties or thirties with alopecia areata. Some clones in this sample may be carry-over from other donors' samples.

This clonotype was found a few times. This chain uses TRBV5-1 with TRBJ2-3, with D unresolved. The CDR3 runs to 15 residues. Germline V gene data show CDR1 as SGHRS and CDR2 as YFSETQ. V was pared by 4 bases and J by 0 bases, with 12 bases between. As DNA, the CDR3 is TGCGCCAGCAGCCCCCTCTTGGCTAGCACAGATACGCAGTATTTT. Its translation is CASSPLLASTDTQYF.

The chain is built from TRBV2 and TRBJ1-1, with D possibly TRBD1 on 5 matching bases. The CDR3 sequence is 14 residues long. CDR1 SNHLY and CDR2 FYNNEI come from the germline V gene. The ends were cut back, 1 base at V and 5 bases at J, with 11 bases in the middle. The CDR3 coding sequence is TGTGCCAGCAGTGAAGGTGGGGCAAAGACTGAAGCTTTCTTT. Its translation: CASSEGGAKTEAFF.

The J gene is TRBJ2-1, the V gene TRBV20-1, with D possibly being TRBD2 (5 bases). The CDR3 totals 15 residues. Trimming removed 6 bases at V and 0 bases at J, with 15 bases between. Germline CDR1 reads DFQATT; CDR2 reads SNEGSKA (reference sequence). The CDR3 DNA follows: TGCAGTGCCGTAGCGCGAGGGAGCTCCTACAATGAGCAGTTCTTC. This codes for CSAVARGSSYNEQFF.

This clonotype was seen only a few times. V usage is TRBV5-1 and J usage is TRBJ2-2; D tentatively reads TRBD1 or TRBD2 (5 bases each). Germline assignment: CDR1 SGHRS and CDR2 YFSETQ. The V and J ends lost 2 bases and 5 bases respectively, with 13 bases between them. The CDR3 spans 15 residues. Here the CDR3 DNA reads TGCGCCAGCAGCTTAATCCCCGAGGGGACCGGGGAGCTGTTTTTT. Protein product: CASSLIPEGTGELFF.

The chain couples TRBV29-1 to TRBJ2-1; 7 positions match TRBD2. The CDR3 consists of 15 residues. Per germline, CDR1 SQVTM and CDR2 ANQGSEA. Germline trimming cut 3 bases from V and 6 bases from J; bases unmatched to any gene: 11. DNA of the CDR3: TGCAGCGTTGAGGGGGGGTCCCTACCGCTCAATGAGCAGTTCTTC. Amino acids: CSVEGGSLPLNEQFF.

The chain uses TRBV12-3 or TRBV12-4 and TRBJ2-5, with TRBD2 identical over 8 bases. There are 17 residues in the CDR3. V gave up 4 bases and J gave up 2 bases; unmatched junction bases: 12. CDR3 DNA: TGTGCCAGCAGTTCCGCCCCCGGCGGGAGGTCTCAAGAGACCCAGTACTTC. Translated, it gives CASSSAPGGRSQETQYF.

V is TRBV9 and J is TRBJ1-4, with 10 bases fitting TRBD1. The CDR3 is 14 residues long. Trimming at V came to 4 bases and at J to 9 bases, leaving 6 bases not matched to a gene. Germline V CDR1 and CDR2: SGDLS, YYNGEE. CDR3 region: CASSTGQGEQKLFF. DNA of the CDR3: TGTGCCAGCAGCACTGGACAGGGGGAACAAAAACTGTTTTTT.

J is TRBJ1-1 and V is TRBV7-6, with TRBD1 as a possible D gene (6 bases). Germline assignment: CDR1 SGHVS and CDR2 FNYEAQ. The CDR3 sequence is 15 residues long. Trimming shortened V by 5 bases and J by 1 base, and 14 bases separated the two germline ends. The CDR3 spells CASSLRGGTNTEAFF. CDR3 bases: TGTGCCAGCAGCCTAAGGGGGGGCACGAACACTGAAGCTTTCTTT.

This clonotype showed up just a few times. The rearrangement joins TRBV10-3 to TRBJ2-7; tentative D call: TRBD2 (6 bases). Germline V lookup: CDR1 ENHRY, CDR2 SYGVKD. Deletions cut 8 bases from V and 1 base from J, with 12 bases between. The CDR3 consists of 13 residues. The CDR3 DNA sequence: TGTGCCATCGCGGAGACTAGTTCCTACGAGCAGTACTTC. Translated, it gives CAIAETSSYEQYF.

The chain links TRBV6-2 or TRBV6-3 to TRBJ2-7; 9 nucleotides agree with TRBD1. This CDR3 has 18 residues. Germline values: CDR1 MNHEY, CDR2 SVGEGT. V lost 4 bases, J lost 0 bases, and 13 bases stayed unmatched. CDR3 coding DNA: TGTGCCAGCAGTTCGGGACAGGGATTTCGTGGGAGCTCCTACGAGCAGTACTTC. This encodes CASSSGQGFRGSSYEQYF.

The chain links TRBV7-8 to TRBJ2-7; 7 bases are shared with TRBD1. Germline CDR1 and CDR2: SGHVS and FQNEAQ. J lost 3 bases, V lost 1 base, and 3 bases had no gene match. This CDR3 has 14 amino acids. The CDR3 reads CASSLGDRVYEQYF. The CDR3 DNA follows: TGTGCCAGCAGCTTAGGTGACAGGGTCTACGAGCAGTACTTC.

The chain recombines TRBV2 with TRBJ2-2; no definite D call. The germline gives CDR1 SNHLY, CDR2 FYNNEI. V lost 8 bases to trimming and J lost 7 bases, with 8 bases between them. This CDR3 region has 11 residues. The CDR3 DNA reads TGTGCCAGCTATCGGGTCGGGGAGCTGTTTTTT. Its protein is CASYRVGELFF.

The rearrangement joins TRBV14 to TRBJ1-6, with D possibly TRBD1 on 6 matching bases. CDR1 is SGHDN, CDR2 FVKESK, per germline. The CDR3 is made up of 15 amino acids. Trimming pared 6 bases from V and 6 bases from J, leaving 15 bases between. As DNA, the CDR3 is TGTGCCAGCAGTCAACAGGGTTGGTTTAATTCACCCCTCCACTTT. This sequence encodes CASSQQGWFNSPLHF. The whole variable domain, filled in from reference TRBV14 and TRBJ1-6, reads EAGVTQFPSHSVIEKGQTVTLRCDPISGHDNLYWYRRVMGKEIKFLLHFVKESKQDESGMPNNRFLAERTGGTYSTLKVQPAELEDSGVYFCASSQQGWFNSPLHFGNGTRLTVT.

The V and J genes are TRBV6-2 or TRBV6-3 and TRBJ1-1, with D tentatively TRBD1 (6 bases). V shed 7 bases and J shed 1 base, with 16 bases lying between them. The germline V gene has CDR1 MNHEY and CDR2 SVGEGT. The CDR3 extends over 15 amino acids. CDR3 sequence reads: CASILSGGQNTEAFF. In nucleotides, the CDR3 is TGTGCCAGCATTTTGTCGGGGGGCCAGAACACTGAAGCTTTCTTT.

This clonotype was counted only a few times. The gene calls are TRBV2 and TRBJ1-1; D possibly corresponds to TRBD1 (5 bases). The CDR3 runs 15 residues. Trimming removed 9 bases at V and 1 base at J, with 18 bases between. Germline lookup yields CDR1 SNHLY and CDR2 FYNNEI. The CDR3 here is CASTLRGTSNTEAFF. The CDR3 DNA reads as TGTGCCAGTACCCTGAGGGGCACCTCGAACACTGAAGCTTTCTTT. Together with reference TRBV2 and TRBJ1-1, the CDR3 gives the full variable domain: EPEVTQTPSHQVTQMGQEVILRCVPISNHLYFYWYRQILGQKVEFLVSFYNNEISEKSEIFDDQFSVERPDGSNFTLKIRSTKLEDSAMYFCASTLRGTSNTEAFFGQGTRLTVV.

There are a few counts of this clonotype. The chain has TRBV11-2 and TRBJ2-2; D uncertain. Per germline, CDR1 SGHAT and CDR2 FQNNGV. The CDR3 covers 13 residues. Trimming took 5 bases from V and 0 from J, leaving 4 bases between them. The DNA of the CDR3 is TGTGCCAGCAGCAATACGAACACCGGGGAGCTGTTTTTT. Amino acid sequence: CASSNTNTGELFF.

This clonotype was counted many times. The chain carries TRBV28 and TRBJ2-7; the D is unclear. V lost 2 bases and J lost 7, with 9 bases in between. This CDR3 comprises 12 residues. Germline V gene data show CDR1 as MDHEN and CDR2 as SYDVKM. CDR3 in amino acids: CASSLNLGEQYF. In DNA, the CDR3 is TGTGCCAGCAGTTTAAACCTGGGAGAGCAGTACTTC.

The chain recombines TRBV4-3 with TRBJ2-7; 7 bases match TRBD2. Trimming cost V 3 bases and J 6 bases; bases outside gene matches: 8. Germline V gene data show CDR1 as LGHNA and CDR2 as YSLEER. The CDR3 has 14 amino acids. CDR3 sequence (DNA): TGCGCCAGCAGCCAGTCGGGACTATCCCGCGAGCAGTACTTC. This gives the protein CASSQSGLSREQYF.

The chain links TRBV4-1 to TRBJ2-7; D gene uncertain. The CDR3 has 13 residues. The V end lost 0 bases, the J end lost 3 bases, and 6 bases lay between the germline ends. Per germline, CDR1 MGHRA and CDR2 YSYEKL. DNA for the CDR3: TGCGCCAGCAGCCAAGAGTGGGTCTACGAGCAGTACTTC. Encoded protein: CASSQEWVYEQYF.

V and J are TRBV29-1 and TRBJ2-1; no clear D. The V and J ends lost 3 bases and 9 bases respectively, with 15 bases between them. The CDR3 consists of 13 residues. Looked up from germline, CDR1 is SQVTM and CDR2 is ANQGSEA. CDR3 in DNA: TGCAGCGTTGAGTCTCTAGTTTTATCTGAGCAGTTCTTC. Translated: CSVESLVLSEQFF.

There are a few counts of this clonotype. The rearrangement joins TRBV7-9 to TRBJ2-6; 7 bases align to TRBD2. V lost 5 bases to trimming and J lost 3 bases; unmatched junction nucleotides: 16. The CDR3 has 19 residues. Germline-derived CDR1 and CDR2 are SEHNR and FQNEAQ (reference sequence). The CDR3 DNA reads TGTGCCAGCAGCCCTCTTGCGGGGGTGCGAACGGTTGGGGCCAACGTCCTGACTTTC. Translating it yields CASSPLAGVRTVGANVLTF.

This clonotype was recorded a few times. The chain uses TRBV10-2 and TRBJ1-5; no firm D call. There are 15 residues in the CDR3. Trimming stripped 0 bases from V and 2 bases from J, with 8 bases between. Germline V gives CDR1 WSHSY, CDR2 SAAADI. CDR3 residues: CASSESSSGNQPQHF. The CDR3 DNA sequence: TGCGCCAGCAGTGAGTCAAGTTCTGGCAATCAGCCCCAGCATTTT.

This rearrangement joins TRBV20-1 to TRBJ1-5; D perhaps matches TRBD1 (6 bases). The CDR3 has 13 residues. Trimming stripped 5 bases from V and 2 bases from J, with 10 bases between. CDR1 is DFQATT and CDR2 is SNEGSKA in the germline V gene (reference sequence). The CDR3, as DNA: TGCAGTGCTGGAAACAGGGGCAATCAGCCCCAGCATTTT. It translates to CSAGNRGNQPQHF.

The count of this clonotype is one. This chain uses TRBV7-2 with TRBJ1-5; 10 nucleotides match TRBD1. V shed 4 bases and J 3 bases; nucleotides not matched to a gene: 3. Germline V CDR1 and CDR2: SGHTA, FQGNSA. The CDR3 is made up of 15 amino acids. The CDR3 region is CASSWDRGSNQPQHF. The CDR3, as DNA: TGTGCCAGCAGCTGGGACAGGGGATCCAATCAGCCCCAGCATTTT.

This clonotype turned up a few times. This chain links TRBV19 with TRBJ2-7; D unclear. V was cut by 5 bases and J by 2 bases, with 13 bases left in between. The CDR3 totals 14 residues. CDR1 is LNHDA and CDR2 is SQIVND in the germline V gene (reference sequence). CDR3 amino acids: CASSPRTSTYEQYF. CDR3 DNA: TGTGCCAGTAGTCCACGGACGTCGACCTACGAGCAGTACTTC.

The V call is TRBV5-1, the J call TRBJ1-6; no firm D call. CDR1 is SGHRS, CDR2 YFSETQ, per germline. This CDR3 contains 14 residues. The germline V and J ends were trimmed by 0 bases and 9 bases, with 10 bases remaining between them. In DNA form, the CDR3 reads TGCGCCAGCAGCTTGGGGGATACAAGTTCACCCCTCCACTTT. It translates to CASSLGDTSSPLHF.

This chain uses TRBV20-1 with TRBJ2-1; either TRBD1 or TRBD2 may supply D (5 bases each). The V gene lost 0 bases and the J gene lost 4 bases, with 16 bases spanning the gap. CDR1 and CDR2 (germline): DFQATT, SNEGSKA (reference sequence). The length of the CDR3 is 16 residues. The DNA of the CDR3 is TGCAGTGCTAGAGATGAAACGGGACCAGGGTACAATGAGCAGTTCTTC. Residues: CSARDETGPGYNEQFF.

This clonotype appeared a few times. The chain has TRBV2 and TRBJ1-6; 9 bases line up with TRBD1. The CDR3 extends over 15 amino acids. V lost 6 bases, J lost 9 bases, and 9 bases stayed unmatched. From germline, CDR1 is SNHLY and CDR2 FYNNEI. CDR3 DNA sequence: TGTGCCAGCAGCCCAGGGACAGGGACCGGTTCACCCCTCCACTTT. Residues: CASSPGTGTGSPLHF.